A single sample gave rise to the 6 T cell receptor beta chains below, sequenced in a study of cytomegalovirus exposure and HLA in healthy donors. Primers for the PCR totalled 60 Vbeta and 13 Jbeta. The method was immunoSEQ multiplex PCR; TCRdb's version includes in-frame clones alone and lacks a portion of them. In the table there are fewer than 150,000 clones, roughly 78% of which are singletons. Sample: PBMCs. These receptors originate from a man younger than 45 in good health and CMV-seronegative.

This clone was recorded only once. The rearrangement joins TRBV28 to TRBJ2-7, with D possibly being TRBD1 (6 bases). Trimming removed 3 bases from V and 3 bases from J, with 24 bases in between. CDR3 length equals 18 residues. Germline V gene data show CDR1 as MDHEN and CDR2 as SYDVKM. This CDR3 reads CASSFLLGLQGVDYEQYF. The CDR3 bases are TGTGCCAGCAGTTTCCTACTTGGGCTACAGGGTGTGGACTACGAGCAGTACTTC.

The gene calls are TRBV14 and TRBJ1-2, with 8 nucleotides matching TRBD1. The V and J ends lost 4 bases and 6 bases, in that order; junction bases with no gene match: 4. Germline V gene lookup returns CDR1 SGHDN and CDR2 FVKESK. This CDR3 has 13 amino acids. CDR3 in amino acids: CASSRDRGDGYTF. CDR3 sequence (DNA): TGTGCCAGCAGCCGAGACAGGGGAGATGGCTACACCTTC.

CDR3 sequence: CASSFSTGPSQGETQYF. The DNA for the CDR3 is TGCGCCAGCAGCTTTTCTACCGGTCCTTCGCAGGGAGAGACCCAGTACTTC. V is TRBV5-1 and J is TRBJ2-5; tentatively, D is TRBD1 (5 bases). V shed 2 bases and J shed 4 bases, with 21 bases lying between them. The CDR3 has 17 amino acids. Germline V gives CDR1 SGHRS, CDR2 YFSETQ.

J is TRBJ2-7 and V is TRBV18, with D possibly matching TRBD2 (5 bases). The CDR3 runs to 13 residues. From germline, CDR1 is KGHSH and CDR2 LQKENI. Trimming shortened V by 3 bases and J by 6 bases, and 12 bases separated the two germline ends. Written as DNA, the CDR3 is TGTGCCAGCTCACCCCTTACTAGTCGCGAGCAGTACTTC. Translated: CASSPLTSREQYF.

This clone came up a few times. The chain has TRBV7-9 and TRBJ1-1; 7 bases match TRBD1. V lost 3 bases to trimming and J lost 7 bases; unmatched junction nucleotides: 11. The germline CDR1 and CDR2 sequences are SEHNR and FQNEAQ (reference sequence). This CDR3 has 15 residues. CDR3 loop: CASSFPTGLKNEAFF. The CDR3 DNA reads TGTGCCAGCAGCTTCCCGACAGGGCTTAAAAATGAAGCTTTCTTT. Full variable domain (missing parts from reference TRBV7-9 and TRBJ1-1): DTGVSQNPRHKITKRGQNVTFRCDPISEHNRLYWYRQTLGQGPEFLTYFQNEAQLEKSRLLSDRFSAERPKGSFSTLEIQRTEQGDSAMYLCASSFPTGLKNEAFFGQGTRLTVV.

The CDR3 loop is CASRLAERQETQYF. As DNA, the CDR3 is TGTGCCAGCCGCCTAGCGGAGCGTCAAGAGACCCAGTACTTC. The V call is TRBV5-4, the J call TRBJ2-5, with TRBD2 matching over 7 bases. The V gene's germline CDR1 is SGHNT and CDR2 YYREEE (reference sequence). Trimming cost V 7 bases and J 2 bases; bases outside gene matches: 8. The CDR3 covers 14 residues. Combining the CDR3 with reference TRBV5-4 and TRBJ2-5 gives the whole variable domain ETGVTQSPTHLIKTRGQQVTLRCSSQSGHNTVSWYQQALGQGPQFIFQYYREEENGRGNFPPRFSGLQFPNYSSELNVNALELDDSALYLCASRLAERQETQYFGPGTRLLVL.